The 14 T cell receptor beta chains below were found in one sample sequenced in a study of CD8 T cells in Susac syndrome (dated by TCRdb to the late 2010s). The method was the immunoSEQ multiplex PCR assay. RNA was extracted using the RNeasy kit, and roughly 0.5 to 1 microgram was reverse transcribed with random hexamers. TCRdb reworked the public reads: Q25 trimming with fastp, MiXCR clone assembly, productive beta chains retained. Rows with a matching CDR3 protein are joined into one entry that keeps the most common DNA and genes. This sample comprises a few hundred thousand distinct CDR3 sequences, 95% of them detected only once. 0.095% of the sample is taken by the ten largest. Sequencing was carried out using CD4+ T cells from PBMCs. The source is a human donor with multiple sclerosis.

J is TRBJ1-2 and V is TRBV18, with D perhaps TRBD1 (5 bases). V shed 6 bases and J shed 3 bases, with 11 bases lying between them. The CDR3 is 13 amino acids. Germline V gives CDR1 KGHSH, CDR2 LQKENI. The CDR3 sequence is CASSPGQYYGYTF. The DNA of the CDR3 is TGTGCCAGCTCCCCCGGACAATACTATGGCTACACCTTC.

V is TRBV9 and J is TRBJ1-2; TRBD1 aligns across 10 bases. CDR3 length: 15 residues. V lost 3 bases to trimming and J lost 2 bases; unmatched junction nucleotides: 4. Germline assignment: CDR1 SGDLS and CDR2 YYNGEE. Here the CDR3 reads CASSDGDRGNYGYTF. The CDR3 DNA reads TGTGCCAGCAGCGATGGGGACAGGGGCAACTATGGCTACACCTTC.

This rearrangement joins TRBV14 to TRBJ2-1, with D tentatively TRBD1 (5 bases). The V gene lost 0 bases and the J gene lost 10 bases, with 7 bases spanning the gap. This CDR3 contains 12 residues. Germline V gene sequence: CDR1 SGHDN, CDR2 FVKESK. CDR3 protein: CASSQDWGEQFF. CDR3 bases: TGTGCCAGCAGCCAAGATTGGGGCGAGCAGTTCTTC. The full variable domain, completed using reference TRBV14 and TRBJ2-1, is EAGVTQFPSHSVIEKGQTVTLRCDPISGHDNLYWYRRVMGKEIKFLLHFVKESKQDESGMPNNRFLAERTGGTYSTLKVQPAELEDSGVYFCASSQDWGEQFFGPGTRLTVL.

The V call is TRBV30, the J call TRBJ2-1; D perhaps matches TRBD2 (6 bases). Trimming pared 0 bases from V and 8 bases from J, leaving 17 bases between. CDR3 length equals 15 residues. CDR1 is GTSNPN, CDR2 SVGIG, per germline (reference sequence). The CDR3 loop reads CAWSVPGAGSHEQFF. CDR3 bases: TGTGCCTGGAGTGTACCGGGCGCGGGGTCCCATGAGCAGTTCTTC.

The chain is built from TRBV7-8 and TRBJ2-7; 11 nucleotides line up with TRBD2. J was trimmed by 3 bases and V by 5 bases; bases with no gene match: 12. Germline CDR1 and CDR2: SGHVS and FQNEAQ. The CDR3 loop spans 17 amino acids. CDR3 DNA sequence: TGTGCCAGCAGCAAGTCTCCGGGACTAGCGGATCACTACGAGCAGTACTTC. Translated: CASSKSPGLADHYEQYF.

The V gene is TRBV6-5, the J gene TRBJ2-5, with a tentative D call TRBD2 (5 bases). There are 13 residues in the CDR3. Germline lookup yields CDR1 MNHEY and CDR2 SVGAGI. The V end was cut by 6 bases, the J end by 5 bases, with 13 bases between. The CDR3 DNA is TGTGCCAGCAGGCCTGGACCGGGGGAGACCCAGTACTTC. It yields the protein CASRPGPGETQYF.

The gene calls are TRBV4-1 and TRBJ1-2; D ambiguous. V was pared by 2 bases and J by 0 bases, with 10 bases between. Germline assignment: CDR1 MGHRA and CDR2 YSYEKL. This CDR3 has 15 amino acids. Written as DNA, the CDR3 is TGCGCCAGCAGCCAATCACCGACGGCTAACTATGGCTACACCTTC. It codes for CASSQSPTANYGYTF.

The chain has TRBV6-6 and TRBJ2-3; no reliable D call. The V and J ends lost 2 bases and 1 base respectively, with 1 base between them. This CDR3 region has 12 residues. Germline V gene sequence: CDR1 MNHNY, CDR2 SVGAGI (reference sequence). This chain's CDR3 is CASSYGTDTQYF. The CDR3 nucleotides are TGTGCCAGCAGTTACGGCACAGATACGCAGTATTTT.

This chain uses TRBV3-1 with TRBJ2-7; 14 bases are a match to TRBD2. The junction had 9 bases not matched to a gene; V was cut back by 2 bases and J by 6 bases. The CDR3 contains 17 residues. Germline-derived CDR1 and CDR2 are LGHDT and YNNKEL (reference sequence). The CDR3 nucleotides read TGTGCCAGCAGCCAACCAGGACTAGCGGGAGGACATTTCGAGCAGTACTTC. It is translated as CASSQPGLAGGHFEQYF.

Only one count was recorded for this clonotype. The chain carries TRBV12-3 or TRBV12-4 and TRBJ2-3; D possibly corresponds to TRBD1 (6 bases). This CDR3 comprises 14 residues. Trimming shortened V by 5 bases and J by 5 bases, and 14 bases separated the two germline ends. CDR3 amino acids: CASSVRGAEDTQYF. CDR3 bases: TGTGCCAGCAGTGTCAGGGGAGCTGAAGATACGCAGTATTTT.

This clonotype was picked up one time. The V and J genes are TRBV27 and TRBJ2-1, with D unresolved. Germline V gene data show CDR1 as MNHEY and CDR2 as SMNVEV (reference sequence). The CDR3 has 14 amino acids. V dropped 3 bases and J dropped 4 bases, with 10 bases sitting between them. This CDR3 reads CASSFWAGYNEQFF. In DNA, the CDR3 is TGTGCCAGCAGTTTTTGGGCAGGTTACAATGAGCAGTTCTTC.

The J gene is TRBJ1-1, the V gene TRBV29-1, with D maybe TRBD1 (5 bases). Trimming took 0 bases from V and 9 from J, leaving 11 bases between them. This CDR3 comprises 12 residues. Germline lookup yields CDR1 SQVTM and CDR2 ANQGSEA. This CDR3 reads CSVEEGGTKAFF. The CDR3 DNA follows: TGCAGCGTTGAAGAAGGTGGGACTAAAGCTTTCTTT.

Here the CDR3 DNA reads TGTGCCTGGAGTGGGGGGACAGGGGTTGGCGGCTACACCTTC. Its protein product is CAWSGGTGVGGYTF. The chain joins TRBV30 to TRBJ1-2; 10 nucleotides align to TRBD1. The CDR3 covers 14 residues. J was trimmed by 8 bases and V by 1 base; bases with no gene match: 7. CDR1 GTSNPN and CDR2 SVGIG come from the germline V gene (reference sequence).

CDR3 in DNA: TGTGCCTCCAAAGACGACCAGCCGGGAGAGACCCAGTACTTC. Protein: CASKDDQPGETQYF. J is TRBJ2-5 and V is TRBV10-3; D ambiguous. Trimming took 11 bases from V and 4 from J, leaving 20 bases between them. Germline CDR1 ENHRY, CDR2 SYGVKD. The CDR3 contains 14 residues.